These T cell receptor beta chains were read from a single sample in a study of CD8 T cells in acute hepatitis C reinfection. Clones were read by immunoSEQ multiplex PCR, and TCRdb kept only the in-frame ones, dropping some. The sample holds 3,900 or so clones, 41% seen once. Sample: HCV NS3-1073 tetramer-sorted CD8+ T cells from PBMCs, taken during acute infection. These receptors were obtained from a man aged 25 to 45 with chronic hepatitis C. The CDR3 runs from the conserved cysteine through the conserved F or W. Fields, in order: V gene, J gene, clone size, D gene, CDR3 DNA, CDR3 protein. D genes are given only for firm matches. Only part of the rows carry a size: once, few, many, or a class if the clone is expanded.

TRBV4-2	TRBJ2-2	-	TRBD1	TGTGCCAGCAGCCAAGAGGTCCCAGGACAGGGAATCGGGGAGCTGTTTTTT	CASSQEVPGQGIGELFF
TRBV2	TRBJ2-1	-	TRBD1	TGTGCCAGCAGGGAAATTCCGGGACAGGGTAGTAGCAGTTCAGGGAATGAGCAGTTCTTC	CASREIPGQGSSSSGNEQFF
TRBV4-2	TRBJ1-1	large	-	TGTGCCAGCAGCCAAGAGGCGGCCACTGAAGCTTTCTTT	CASSQEAATEAFF
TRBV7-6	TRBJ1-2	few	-	TGTGCCAGCAGCCCTCTCGACCCCTCGGGGAACTATGGCTACACCTTC	CASSPLDPSGNYGYTF
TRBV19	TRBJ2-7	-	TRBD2	TGTGCCAGTAGTATTTTGGGACTAGCGGCACCTTACGAGCAGTACTTC	CASSILGLAAPYEQYF
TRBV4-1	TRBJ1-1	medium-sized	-	TGCGCCAGCGGCGGTGAAGAGGGCGCTGAAGCTTTCTTT	CASGGEEGAEAFF
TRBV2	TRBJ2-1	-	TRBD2	TGTGCCAGCAGCCTAGCGGGGTACTCCTACAATGAGCAGTTCTTC	CASSLAGYSYNEQFF
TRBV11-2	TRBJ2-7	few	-	TGTGCCAGCAGCTTAGTTAGCCAGGGCATGAGAGAGCAGTACTTC	CASSLVSQGMREQYF
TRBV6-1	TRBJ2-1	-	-	TGTGCCAGCATGAGGGAAGTAGCGGCCCCGGGCAAGCAGTTCTTC	CASMREVAAPGKQFF
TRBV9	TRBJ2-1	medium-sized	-	TGTGCCAGCAGCGAGGGGGGAAATGAGCAGTTCTTC	CASSEGGNEQFF
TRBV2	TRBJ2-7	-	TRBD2	TGTGCCAGCAGTGACCCGGCCCCCACTAGCGGGTTTTACGAGCAGTACTTC	CASSDPAPTSGFYEQYF
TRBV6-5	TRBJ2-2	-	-	TGTGCCAGCAAGATACCGGGCACCGGGGAGCTGTTTTTT	CASKIPGTGELFF
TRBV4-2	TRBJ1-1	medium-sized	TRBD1	TGTGCCAGCAGCCAACCCGGGACAGTCTTCACTGAAGCTTTCTTT	CASSQPGTVFTEAFF
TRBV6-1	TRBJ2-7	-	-	TGTGCCAGCAGTGGATCCGGGCAGGGTATCGCCTACGAGCAGTACTTC	CASSGSGQGIAYEQYF
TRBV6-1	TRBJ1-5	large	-	TGTGCCAGCACCGAACACGAACAATATCAGCCCCAGCATTTT	CASTEHEQYQPQHF
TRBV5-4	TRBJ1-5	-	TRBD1	TGTGCCAGCAGCCAAGAGGAGGGCAGGGGGGAAGTGGCCCAGCATTTT	CASSQEEGRGEVAQHF
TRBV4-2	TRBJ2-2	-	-	TGTGCCAGCAGCCAAGAACTAGGCTCCCACGGGGAGCTGTTTTTT	CASSQELGSHGELFF
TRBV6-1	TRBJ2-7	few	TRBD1	TGTGCCAGCAGTGAATTTGGGTCGGTCAACAGGGGATTATACGAGCAGTACTTC	CASSEFGSVNRGLYEQYF
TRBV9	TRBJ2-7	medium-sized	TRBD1	TGTGCCAGCAGCGTGCAGGGGGCAAACGAGCAGTACTTC	CASSVQGANEQYF
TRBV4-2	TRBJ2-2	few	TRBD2	TGTGCCAGCAGCCAAGAGACCCAGCGGGGGATCGGGGAGCTGTTTTTT	CASSQETQRGIGELFF
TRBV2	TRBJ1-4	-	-	TGTGCCAGCAGTGGAGGCAGCCCTAATGAAAAACTGTTTTTT	CASSGGSPNEKLFF
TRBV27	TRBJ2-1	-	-	TGTGCCAGTTCAAAGGAACCCGGGATCCCAATTGAGCAGTTCTTC	CASSKEPGIPIEQFF
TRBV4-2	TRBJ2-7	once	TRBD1	TGTGCCAGCAGCCAAGAACAACAGGGGGCCCCCTACGAGCAGTACTTC	CASSQEQQGAPYEQYF
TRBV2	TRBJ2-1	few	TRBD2	TGTGCCAGCAGTGAGGGGGCCGGGACTAGCTCCCCCGGTACCTACAATGAGCAGTTCTTC	CASSEGAGTSSPGTYNEQFF
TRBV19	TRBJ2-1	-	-	TGTGCCAGTAGTATCTGGCCAGGCACCTACAATGAGCAGTTCTTC	CASSIWPGTYNEQFF
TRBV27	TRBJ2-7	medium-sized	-	TGTGCCAGCTCTCCTTACCAGCGGCAATCCTACGAGCAGTACTTC	CASSPYQRQSYEQYF
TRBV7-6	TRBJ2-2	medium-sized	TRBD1	TGTGCCAGCAGCCCGGAGGTGGCGGGACAGGGGTTCACCGGGGAGCTGTTTTTT	CASSPEVAGQGFTGELFF
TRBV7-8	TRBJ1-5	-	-	TGTGCCAGCAGCTTAGAGAGGTCACAGGGTTTTCAGCCCCAGCATTTT	CASSLERSQGFQPQHF
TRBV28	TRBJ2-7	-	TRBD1	TGTGCCAGTCTGACGGGGACAGGGGGCTTCGAGCAGTACTTC	CASLTGTGGFEQYF